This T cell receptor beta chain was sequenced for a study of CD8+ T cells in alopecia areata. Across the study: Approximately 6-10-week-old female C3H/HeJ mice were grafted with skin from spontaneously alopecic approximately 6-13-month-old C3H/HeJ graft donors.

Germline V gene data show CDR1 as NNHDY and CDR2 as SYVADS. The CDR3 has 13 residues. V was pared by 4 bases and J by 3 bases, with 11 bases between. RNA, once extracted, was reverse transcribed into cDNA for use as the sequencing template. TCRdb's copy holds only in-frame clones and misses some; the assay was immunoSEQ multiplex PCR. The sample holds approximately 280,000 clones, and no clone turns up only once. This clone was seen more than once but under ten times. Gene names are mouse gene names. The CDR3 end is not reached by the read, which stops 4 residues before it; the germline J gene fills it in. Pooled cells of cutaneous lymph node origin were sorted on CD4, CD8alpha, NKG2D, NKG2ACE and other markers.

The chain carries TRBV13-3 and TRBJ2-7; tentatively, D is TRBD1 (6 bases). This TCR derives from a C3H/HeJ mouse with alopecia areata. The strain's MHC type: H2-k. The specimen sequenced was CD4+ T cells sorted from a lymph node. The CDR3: CASSHQGRYEQYF. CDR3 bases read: TGTGCCAGCAGTCATCAGGGGCGCTAT.